This T cell receptor (beta chain) derives from a study of T-cell reconstitution after alpha-beta-depleted transplantation in children. The table lists this clonotype with a few counts. Its antigen is not known. General observations from the study: One year post-transplant, T-cell counts and diversity were largely derived from T cells produced anew. For some patients, TCRbeta diversity was high at day 60 because of recipient T cells and thymic progenitors that survived.

Researchers prepared the TCRbeta library using unique molecular identifiers, the study reports. One entry per CDR3 protein, called by TCRdb with MiXCR from the PCR reads. Counted here are 600,000 to 700,000 distinct CDR3 sequences, over 10% occurring once; the ten biggest clones make up 0.79%. Sequencing used PBMCs, obtained before TCRalphabeta/CD19-depleted stem cell transplant. The sequence derives from a girl between 2 and 10 years old with congenital amegakaryocytic thrombocytopenia, due to receive a stem cell transplant.

CDR3 loop: CASSHRDRGLTGELFF. The DNA for the CDR3 is TGCGCCAGCAGCCACAGGGACAGGGGGCTCACCGGGGAGCTGTTTTTT. This sequence joins TRBV5-1 and TRBJ2-2, with TRBD1 identical over 12 bases. Germline loops: CDR1 SGHRS, CDR2 YFSETQ. The CDR3 contains 16 residues. Unmatched junction bases numbered 5, after V lost 4 bases and J lost 4 bases.